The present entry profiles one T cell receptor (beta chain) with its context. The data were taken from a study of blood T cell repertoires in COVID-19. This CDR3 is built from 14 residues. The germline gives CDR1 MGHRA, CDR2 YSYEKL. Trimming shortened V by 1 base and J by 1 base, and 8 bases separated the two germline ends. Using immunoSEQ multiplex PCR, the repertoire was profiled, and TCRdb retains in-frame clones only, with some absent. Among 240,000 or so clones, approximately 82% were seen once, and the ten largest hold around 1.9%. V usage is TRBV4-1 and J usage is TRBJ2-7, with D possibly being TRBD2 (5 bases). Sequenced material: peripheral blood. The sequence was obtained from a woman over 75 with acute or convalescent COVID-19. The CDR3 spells CASSQGSGSYEQYF. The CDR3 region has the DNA TGCGCCAGCAGCCAAGGCTCGGGATCCTACGAGCAGTACTTC.